One sample yielded the 8 T cell receptor beta chains listed below, sequenced in a study of blood T cell repertoires in COVID-19. The assay was immunoSEQ multiplex PCR, and TCRdb's table has in-frame clones only and misses some. The sample yields about 300,000 clones, roughly nine tenths seen once. Sample: PBMCs or T cells enriched from blood (not recorded which). The receptors come from a woman in her 30s who had recovered from COVID-19.

The chain carries TRBV6-6 and TRBJ2-7; D might be TRBD1 (6 bases). The germline CDR1 and CDR2 sequences are MNHNY and SVGAGI (reference sequence). CDR3 length equals 15 residues. Trimming pared 5 bases from V and 0 bases from J, leaving 14 bases between. DNA of the CDR3: TGTGCCAGCAGTCCGCAGGGGCCACTCTCCTACGAGCAGTACTTC. As protein: CASSPQGPLSYEQYF.

CDR3 nucleotides: TGTGCCAGCAGCGACCTCAGGGTCTTTTACGAGCAGTACTTC. Translating it yields CASSDLRVFYEQYF. This sequence joins TRBV6-5 and TRBJ2-7, with a weak D call TRBD1 (5 bases). This CDR3 contains 14 residues. CDR1 is MNHEY and CDR2 is SVGAGI in the germline V gene. V lost 6 bases, J lost 4 bases, and 16 bases lay in between.

The chain joins TRBV5-5 to TRBJ2-1; D gene ambiguous. The V end lost 4 bases, the J end lost 9 bases, and 14 bases lay between the germline ends. This CDR3 is 13 amino acids long. CDR1 and CDR2 from the germline V gene are SGHKS and YYEKEE (reference sequence). CDR3 sequence: CASSHRGVGEQFF. The CDR3 nucleotides read TGTGCCAGCAGCCACCGAGGAGTGGGTGAGCAGTTCTTC.

The chain combines TRBV7-9 with TRBJ2-5; 7 nucleotides match TRBD2. The CDR3 is 14 residues long. V trimming: 3 bases; J trimming: 5 bases; junction bases outside the gene matches: 6. Looked up from germline, CDR1 is SEHNR and CDR2 is FQNEAQ (reference sequence). The CDR3 coding sequence is TGTGCCAGCAGCTTTGGCGGGGGTACGGAGACCCAGTACTTC. Amino acid sequence: CASSFGGGTETQYF.

The chain links TRBV7-9 to TRBJ1-6; D gene unclear. CDR1 is SEHNR, CDR2 FQNEAQ, per germline (reference sequence). The CDR3 is made up of 16 amino acids. Trimming cost V 1 base and J 0 bases, with 7 bases left between them. The CDR3 protein is CASSLVRSSYNSPLHF. CDR3 DNA: TGTGCCAGCAGCTTAGTTCGGAGCTCCTATAATTCACCCCTCCACTTT. The complete variable domain, with remaining parts taken from reference TRBV7-9 and TRBJ1-6, reads DTGVSQNPRHKITKRGQNVTFRCDPISEHNRLYWYRQTLGQGPEFLTYFQNEAQLEKSRLLSDRFSAERPKGSFSTLEIQRTEQGDSAMYLCASSLVRSSYNSPLHFGNGTRLTVT.

The chain recombines TRBV28 with TRBJ1-4; no clear D gene. The CDR3 is made up of 15 amino acids. V dropped 10 bases and J dropped 2 bases, with 17 bases sitting between them. Germline loops: CDR1 MDHEN, CDR2 SYDVKM. The CDR3 DNA is TGTGCCATTTCGAATAGCGTCGGCACTAATGAAAAACTGTTTTTT. Protein sequence: CAISNSVGTNEKLFF.

The rearrangement joins TRBV7-2 to TRBJ1-2, with 7 bases matching TRBD1. V gave up 5 bases and J gave up 0 bases; unmatched junction bases: 3. Germline V gives CDR1 SGHTA, CDR2 FQGNSA. This CDR3 is 14 amino acids long. This CDR3 reads CASSQGGPNYGYTF. CDR3 DNA sequence: TGTGCCAGCAGCCAGGGGGGTCCTAACTATGGCTACACCTTC.

This clone was seen once. J is TRBJ1-1 and V is TRBV10-3; 7 bases are a match to TRBD1. The germline gives CDR1 ENHRY, CDR2 SYGVKD. The CDR3 runs 16 residues. V lost 2 bases, J lost 0 bases, and 6 bases stayed unmatched. The CDR3 DNA reads TGTGCCATCAGTGAGGACAGGGCGCCTTTGAACACTGAAGCTTTCTTT. This sequence encodes CAISEDRAPLNTEAFF.